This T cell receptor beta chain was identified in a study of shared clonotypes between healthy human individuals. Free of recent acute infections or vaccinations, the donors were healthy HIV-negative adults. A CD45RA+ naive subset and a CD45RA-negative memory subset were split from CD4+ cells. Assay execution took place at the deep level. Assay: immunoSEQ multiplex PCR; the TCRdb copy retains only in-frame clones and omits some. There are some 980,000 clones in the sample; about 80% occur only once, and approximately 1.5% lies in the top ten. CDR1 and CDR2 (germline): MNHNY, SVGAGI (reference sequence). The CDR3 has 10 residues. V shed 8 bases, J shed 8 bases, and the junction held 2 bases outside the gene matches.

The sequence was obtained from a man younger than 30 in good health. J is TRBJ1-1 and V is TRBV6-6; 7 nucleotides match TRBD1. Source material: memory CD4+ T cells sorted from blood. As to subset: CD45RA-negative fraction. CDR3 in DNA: TGTGCCAGCCGGGACAGAGAAGCTTTCTTT. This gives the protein CASRDREAFF.